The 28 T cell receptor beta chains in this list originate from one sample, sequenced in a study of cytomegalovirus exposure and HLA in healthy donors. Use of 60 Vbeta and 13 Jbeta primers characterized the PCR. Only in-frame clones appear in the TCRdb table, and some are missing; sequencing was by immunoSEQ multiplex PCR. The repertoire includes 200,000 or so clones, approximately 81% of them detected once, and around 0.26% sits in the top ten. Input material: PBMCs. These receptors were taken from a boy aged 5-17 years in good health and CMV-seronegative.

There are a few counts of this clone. The CDR3 DNA reads as TGTGCCACCCCGGGTTCCTTCTACGAGCAGTACTTC. This gives the protein CATPGSFYEQYF. The J gene is TRBJ2-7, the V gene TRBV6-1; D call uncertain. Germline values: CDR1 MNHNS, CDR2 SASEGT. This CDR3 spans 12 amino acids. V was trimmed by 10 bases and J by 3 bases, leaving 13 bases between them.

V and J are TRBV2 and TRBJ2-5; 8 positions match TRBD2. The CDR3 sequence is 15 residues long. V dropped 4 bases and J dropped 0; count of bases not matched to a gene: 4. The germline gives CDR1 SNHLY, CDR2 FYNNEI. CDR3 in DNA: TGTGCCAGCAGTGGTACTAGCGGCGACCAAGAGACCCAGTACTTC. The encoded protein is CASSGTSGDQETQYF.

CDR3 residues: CASSRASGRYEQYF. The CDR3, as DNA: TGTGCCAGCAGCCGCGCTAGCGGACGATACGAGCAGTACTTC. The genes are TRBV13 and TRBJ2-7; 7 positions match TRBD2. CDR1 and CDR2 (germline): PRHDT, FYEKMQ (reference sequence). The CDR3 contains 14 residues. J was trimmed by 4 bases and V by 5 bases; bases with no gene match: 8.

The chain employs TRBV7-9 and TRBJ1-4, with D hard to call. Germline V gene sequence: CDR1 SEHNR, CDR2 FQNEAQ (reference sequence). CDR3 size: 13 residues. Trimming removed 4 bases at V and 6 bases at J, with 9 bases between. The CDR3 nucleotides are TGTGCCAGCAGCTGGGTGAGGGATGAAAAACTGTTTTTT. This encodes CASSWVRDEKLFF. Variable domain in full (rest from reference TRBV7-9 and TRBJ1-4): DTGVSQNPRHKITKRGQNVTFRCDPISEHNRLYWYRQTLGQGPEFLTYFQNEAQLEKSRLLSDRFSAERPKGSFSTLEIQRTEQGDSAMYLCASSWVRDEKLFFGSGTQLSVL.

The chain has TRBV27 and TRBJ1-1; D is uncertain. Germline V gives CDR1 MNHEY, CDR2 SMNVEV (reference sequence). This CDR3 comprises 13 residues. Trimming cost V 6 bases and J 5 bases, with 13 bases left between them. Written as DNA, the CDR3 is TGTGCCAGCAGCCTAACCCCTTTGACTGAAGCTTTCTTT. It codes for CASSLTPLTEAFF.

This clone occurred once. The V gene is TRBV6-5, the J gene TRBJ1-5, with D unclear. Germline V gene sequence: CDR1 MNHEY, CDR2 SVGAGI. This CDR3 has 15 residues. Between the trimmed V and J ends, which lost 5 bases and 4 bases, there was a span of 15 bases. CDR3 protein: CASSPGRDVNQPQHF. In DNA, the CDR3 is TGTGCCAGCAGTCCCGGGAGGGATGTAAATCAGCCCCAGCATTTT.

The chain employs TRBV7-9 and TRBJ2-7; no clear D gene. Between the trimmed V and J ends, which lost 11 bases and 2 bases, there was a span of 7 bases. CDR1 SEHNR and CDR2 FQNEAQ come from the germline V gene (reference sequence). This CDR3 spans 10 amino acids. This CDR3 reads CALGPYEQYF. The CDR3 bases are TGTGCCCTCGGTCCCTACGAGCAGTACTTC.

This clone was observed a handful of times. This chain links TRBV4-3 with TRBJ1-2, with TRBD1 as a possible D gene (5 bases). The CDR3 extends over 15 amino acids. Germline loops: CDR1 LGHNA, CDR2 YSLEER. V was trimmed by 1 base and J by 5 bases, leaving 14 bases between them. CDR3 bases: TGCGCCAGCAGCCAAGTTTGGGGCCTCCGATATGGCTACACCTTC. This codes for CASSQVWGLRYGYTF.

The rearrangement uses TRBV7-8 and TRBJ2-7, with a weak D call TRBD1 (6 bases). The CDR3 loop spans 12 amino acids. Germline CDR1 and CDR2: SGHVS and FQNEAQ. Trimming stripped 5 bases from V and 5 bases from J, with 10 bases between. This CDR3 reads CASSQQGNEQYF. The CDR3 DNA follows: TGTGCCAGCAGCCAACAGGGTAACGAGCAGTACTTC.

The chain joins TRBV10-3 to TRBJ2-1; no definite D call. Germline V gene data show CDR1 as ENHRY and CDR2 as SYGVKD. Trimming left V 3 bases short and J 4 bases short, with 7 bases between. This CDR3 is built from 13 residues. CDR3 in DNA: TGTGCCATCAGTGATATAGTATACAATGAGCAGTTCTTC. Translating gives CAISDIVYNEQFF.

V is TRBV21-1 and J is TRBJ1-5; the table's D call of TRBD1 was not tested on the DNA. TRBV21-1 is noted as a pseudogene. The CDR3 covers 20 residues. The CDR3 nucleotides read TGTGCCAGCAGCAAAAGGCGGTCAGGGGGCGATTTCAGGGGCCCACAGCCCCAGCATTTT. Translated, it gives CASSKRRSGGDFRGPQPQHF.

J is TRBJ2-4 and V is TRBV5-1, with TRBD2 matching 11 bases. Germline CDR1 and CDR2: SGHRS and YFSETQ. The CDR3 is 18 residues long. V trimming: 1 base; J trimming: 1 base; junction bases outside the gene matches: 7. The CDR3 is CASSLTSGGSVAKNIQYF. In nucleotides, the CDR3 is TGCGCCAGCAGCTTGACTAGCGGGGGTTCGGTGGCCAAAAACATTCAGTACTTC.

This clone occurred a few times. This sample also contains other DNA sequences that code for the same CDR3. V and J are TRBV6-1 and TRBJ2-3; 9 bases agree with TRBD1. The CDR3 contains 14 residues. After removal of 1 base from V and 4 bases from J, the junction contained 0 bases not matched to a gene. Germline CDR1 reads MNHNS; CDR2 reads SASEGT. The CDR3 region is CASSEGQGADTQYF. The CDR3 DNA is TGTGCCAGCAGTGAAGGACAGGGGGCAGATACGCAGTATTTT.

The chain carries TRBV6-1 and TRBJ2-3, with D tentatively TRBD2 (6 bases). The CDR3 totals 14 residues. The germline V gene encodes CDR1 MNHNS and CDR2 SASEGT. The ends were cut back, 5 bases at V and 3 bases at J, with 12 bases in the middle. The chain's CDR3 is CASSPPGETDTQYF. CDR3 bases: TGTGCCAGCAGTCCACCGGGGGAGACAGATACGCAGTATTTT.

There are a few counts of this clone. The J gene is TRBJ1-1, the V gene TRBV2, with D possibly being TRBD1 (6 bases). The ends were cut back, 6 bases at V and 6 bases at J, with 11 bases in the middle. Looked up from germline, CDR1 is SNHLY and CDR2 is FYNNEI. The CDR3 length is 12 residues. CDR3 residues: CASRRTVAEAFF. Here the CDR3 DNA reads TGTGCCAGCAGAAGGACAGTAGCTGAAGCTTTCTTT.

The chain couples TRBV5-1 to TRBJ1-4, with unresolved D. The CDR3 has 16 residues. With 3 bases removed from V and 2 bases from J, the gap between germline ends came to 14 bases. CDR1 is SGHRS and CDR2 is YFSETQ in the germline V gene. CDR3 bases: TGCGCCAGCAGCTCCGGACTCCTTTCGACTAATGAAAAACTGTTTTTT. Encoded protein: CASSSGLLSTNEKLFF.

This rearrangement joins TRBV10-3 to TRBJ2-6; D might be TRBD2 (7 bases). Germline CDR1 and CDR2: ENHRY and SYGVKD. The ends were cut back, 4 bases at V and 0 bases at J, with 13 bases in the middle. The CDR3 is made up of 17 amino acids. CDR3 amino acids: CAISGGGANSGANVLTF. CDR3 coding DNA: TGTGCCATCAGTGGCGGGGGCGCAAACTCTGGGGCCAACGTCCTGACTTTC.

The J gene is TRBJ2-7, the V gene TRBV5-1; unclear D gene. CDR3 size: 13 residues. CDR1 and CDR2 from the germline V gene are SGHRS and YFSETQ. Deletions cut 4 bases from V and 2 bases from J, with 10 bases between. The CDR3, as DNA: TGCGCCAGCAGCGAAACCGCTACCTACGAGCAGTACTTC. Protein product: CASSETATYEQYF.

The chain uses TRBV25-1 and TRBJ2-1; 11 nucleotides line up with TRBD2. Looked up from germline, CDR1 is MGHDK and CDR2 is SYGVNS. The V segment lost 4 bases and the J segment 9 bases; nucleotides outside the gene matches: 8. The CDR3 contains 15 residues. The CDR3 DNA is TGTGCCAGCAGTGGTATAGCGGGAGGGTTTGCTGAGCAGTTCTTC. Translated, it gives CASSGIAGGFAEQFF. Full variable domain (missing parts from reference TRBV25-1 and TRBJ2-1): EADIYQTPRYLVIGTGKKITLECSQTMGHDKMYWYQQDPGMELHLIHYSYGVNSTEKGDLSSESTVSRIRTEHFPLTLESARPSHTSQYLCASSGIAGGFAEQFFGPGTRLTVL.

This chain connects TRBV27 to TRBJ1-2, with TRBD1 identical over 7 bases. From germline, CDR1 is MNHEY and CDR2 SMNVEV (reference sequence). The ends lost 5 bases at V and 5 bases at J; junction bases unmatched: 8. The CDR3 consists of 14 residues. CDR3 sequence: CASSPGGQQYGYTF. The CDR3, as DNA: TGTGCCAGCAGTCCCGGGGGACAGCAGTATGGCTACACCTTC.

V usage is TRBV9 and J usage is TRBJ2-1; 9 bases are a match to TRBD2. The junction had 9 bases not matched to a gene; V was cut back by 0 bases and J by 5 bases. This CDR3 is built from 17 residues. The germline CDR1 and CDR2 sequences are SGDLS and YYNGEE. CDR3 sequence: CASSVEGSGSLNNEQFF. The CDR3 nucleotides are TGTGCCAGCAGCGTAGAAGGTAGCGGGAGTCTAAACAATGAGCAGTTCTTC.

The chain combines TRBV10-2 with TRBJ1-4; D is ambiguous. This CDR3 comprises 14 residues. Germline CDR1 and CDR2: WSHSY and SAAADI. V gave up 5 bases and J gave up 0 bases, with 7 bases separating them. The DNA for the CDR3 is TGCGCCAGCAGTCAGATTGCAACTAATGAAAAACTGTTTTTT. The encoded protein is CASSQIATNEKLFF.

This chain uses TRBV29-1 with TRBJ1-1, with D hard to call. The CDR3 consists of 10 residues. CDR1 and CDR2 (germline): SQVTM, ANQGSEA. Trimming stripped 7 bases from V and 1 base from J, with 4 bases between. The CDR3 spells CSASNTEAFF. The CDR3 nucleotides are TGCAGCGCATCGAACACTGAAGCTTTCTTT. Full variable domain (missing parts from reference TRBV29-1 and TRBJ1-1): SAVISQKPSRDICQRGTSLTIQCQVDSQVTMMFWYRQQPGQSLTLIATANQGSEATYESGFVIDKFPISRPNLTFSTLTVSNMSPEDSSIYLCSASNTEAFFGQGTRLTVV.

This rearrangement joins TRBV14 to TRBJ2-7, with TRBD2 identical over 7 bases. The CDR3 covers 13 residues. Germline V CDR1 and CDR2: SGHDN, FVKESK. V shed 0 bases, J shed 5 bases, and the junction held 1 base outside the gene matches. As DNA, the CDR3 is TGTGCCAGCAGCCAAGATCGGGGGGACGAGCAGTACTTC. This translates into CASSQDRGDEQYF.

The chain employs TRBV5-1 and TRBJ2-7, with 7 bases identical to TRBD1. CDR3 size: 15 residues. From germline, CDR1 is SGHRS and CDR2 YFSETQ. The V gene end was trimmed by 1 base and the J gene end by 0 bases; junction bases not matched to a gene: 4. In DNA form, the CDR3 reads TGCGCCAGCAGCTTGCTCGCAGGGGGCTCCTACGAGCAGTACTTC. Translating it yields CASSLLAGGSYEQYF.

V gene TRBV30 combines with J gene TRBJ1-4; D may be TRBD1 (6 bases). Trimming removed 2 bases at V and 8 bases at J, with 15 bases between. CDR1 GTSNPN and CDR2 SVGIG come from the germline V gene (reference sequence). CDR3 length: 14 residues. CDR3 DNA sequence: TGTGCCTGGAGTAAAACGACAGGAGGAGAAAAACTGTTTTTT. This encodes CAWSKTTGGEKLFF.

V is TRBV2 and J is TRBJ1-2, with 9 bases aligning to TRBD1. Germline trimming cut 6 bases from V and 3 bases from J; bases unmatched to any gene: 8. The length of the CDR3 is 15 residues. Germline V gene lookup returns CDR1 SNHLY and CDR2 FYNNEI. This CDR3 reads CASSKATGGDYGYTF. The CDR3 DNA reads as TGTGCCAGCAGCAAAGCAACAGGGGGCGACTATGGCTACACCTTC.

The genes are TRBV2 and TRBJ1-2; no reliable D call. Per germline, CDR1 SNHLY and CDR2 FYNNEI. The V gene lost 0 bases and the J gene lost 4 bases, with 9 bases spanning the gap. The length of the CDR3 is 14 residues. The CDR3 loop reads CASSEAQIPYGYTF. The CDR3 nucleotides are TGTGCCAGCAGTGAAGCGCAGATTCCCTATGGCTACACCTTC.